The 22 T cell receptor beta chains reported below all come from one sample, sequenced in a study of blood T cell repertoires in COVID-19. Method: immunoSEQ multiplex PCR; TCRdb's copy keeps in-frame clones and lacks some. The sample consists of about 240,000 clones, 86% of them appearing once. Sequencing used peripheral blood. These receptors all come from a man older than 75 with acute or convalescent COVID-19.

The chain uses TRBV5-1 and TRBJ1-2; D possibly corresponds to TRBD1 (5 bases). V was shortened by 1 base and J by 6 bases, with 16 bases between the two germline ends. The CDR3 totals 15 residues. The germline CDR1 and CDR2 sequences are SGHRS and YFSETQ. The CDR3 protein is CASSLTPRGGDGYTF. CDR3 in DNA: TGCGCCAGCAGCTTGACCCCCCGGGGGGGGGATGGCTACACCTTC.

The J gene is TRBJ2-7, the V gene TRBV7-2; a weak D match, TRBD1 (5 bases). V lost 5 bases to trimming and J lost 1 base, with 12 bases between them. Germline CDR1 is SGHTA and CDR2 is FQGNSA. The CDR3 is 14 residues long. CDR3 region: CASSPQVNSYEQYF. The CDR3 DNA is TGTGCCAGCAGCCCACAGGTGAATTCCTACGAGCAGTACTTC.

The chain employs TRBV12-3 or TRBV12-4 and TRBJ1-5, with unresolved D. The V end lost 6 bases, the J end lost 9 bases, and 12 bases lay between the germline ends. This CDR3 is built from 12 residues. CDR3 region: CASSVTLGPQHF. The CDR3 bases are TGTGCCAGCAGCGTGACTTTGGGGCCCCAGCATTTT.

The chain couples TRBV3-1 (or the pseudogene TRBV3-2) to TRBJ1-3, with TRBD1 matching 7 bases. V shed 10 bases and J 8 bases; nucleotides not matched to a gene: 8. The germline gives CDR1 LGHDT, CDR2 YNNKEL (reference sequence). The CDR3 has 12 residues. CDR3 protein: CATGTVGDTIYF. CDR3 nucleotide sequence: TGTGCCACCGGGACAGTGGGGGACACCATATATTTT.

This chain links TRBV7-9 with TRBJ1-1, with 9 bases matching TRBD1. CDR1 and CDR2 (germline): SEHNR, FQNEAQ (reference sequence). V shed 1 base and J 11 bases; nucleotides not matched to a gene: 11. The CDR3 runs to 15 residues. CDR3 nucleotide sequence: TGTGCCAGCAGCTTAGGTGGGACAGGGAAGTCTAGGGCTTTCTTT. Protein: CASSLGGTGKSRAFF.

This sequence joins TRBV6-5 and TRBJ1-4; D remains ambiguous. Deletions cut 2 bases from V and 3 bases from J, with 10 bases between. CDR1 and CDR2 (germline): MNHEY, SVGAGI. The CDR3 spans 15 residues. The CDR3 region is CASSYGGPPNEKLFF. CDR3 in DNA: TGTGCCAGCAGTTACGGAGGCCCTCCTAATGAAAAACTGTTTTTT.

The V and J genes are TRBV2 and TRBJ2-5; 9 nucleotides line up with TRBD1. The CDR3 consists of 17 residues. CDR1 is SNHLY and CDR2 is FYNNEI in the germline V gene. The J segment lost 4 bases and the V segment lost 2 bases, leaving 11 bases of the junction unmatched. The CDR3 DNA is TGTGCCAGCAGTGAACCCTTCGGGACAGGGAGTAGAGAGACCCAGTACTTC. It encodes CASSEPFGTGSRETQYF.

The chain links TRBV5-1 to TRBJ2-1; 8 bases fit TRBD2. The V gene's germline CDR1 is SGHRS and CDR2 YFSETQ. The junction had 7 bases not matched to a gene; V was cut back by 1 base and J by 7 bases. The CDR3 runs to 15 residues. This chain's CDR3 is CASSLPSGGLNEQFF. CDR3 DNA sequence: TGCGCCAGCAGCTTGCCCAGCGGGGGACTGAATGAGCAGTTCTTC. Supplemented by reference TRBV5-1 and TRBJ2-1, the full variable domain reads KAGVTQTPRYLIKTRGQQVTLSCSPISGHRSVSWYQQTPGQGLQFLFEYFSETQRNKGNFPGRFSGRQFSNSRSEMNVSTLELGDSALYLCASSLPSGGLNEQFFGPGTRLTVL.

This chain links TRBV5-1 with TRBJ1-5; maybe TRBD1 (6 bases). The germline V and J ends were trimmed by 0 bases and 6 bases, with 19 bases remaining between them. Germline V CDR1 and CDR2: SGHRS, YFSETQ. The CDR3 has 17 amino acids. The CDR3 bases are TGCGCCAGCAGCTTGGGGGGGCAGGGCCCGACAGGTCAGCCCCAGCATTTT. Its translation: CASSLGGQGPTGQPQHF.

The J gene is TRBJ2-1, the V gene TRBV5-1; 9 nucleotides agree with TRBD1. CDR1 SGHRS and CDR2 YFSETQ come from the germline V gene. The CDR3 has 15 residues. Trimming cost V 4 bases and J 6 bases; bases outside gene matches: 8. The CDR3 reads CASSDRDRVGNEQFF. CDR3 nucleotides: TGCGCCAGCAGCGACCGGGACAGGGTTGGCAATGAGCAGTTCTTC.

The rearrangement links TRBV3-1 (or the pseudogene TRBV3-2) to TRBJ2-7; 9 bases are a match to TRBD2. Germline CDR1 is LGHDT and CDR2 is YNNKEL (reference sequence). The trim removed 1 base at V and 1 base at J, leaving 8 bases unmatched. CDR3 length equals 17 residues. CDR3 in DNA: TGTGCCAGCAGCCAAGTTAAAAGCGGGGGGACGTCCTACGAGCAGTACTTC. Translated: CASSQVKSGGTSYEQYF.

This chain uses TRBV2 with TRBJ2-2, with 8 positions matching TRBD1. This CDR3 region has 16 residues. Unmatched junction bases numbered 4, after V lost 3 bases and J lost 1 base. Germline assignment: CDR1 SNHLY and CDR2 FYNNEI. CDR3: CASSDDRGLNTGELFF. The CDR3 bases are TGTGCCAGCAGTGATGACAGGGGCTTGAACACCGGGGAGCTGTTTTTT. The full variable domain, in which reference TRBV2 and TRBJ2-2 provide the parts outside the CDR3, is EPEVTQTPSHQVTQMGQEVILRCVPISNHLYFYWYRQILGQKVEFLVSFYNNEISEKSEIFDDQFSVERPDGSNFTLKIRSTKLEDSAMYFCASSDDRGLNTGELFFGEGSRLTVL.

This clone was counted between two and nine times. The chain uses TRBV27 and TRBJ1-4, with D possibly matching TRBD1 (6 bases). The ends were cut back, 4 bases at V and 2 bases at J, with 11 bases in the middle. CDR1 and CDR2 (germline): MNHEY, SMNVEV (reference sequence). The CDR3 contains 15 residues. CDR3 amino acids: CASSSPGATNEKLFF. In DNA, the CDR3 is TGTGCCAGCAGTTCCCCAGGGGCGACTAATGAAAAACTGTTTTTT.

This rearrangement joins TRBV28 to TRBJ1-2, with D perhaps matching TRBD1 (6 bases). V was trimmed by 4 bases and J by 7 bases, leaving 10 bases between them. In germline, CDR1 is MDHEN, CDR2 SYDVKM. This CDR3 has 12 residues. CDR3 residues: CASSSSGAGYTF. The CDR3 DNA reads TGTGCCAGCAGTTCATCAGGGGCTGGCTACACCTTC.

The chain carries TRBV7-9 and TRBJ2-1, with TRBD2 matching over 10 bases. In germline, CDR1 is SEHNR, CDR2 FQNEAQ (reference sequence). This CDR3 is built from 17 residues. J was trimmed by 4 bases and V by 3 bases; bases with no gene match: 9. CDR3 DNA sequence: TGTGCCAGCAGCTTGAGAGCGGGAGGGTCTTCGTACAATGAGCAGTTCTTC. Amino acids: CASSLRAGGSSYNEQFF. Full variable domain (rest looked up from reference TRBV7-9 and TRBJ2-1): DTGVSQNPRHKITKRGQNVTFRCDPISEHNRLYWYRQTLGQGPEFLTYFQNEAQLEKSRLLSDRFSAERPKGSFSTLEIQRTEQGDSAMYLCASSLRAGGSSYNEQFFGPGTRLTVL.

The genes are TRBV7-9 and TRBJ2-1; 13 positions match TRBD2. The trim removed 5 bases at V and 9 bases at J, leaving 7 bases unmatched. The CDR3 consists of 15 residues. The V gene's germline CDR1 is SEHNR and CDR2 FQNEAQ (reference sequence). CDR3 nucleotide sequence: TGTGCCAGCAGCCCGGGACTAGCGGGATCGGTTGAGCAGTTCTTC. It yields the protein CASSPGLAGSVEQFF.

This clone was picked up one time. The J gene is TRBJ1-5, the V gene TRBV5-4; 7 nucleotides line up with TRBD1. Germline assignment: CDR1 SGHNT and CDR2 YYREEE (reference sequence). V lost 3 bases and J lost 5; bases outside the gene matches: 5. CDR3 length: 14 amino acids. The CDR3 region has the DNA TGTGCCAGCAGCTCGCAGGGGGATGATCAGCCCCAGCATTTT. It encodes CASSSQGDDQPQHF.

The CDR3 DNA sequence: TGTGCCATCAGTTACGCTCAGGAGACCCAGTACTTC. Encoded protein: CAISYAQETQYF. The V call is TRBV10-3, the J call TRBJ2-5; no reliable D call. This CDR3 contains 12 residues. The germline V and J ends were trimmed by 5 bases and 5 bases, with 9 bases remaining between them. Germline CDR1 reads ENHRY; CDR2 reads SYGVKD.

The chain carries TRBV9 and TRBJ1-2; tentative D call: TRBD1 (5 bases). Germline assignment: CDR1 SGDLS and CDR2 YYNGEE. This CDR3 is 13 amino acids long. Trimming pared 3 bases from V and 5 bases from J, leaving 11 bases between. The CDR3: CASSAGGEYGYTF. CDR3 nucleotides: TGTGCCAGCAGCGCGGGGGGGGAGTATGGCTACACCTTC.

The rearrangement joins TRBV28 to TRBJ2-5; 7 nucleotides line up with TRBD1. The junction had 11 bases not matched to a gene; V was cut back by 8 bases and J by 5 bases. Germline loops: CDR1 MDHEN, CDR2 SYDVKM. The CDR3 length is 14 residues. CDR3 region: CASRTGALIETQYF. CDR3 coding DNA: TGTGCCAGCCGAACAGGGGCCCTAATTGAGACCCAGTACTTC.

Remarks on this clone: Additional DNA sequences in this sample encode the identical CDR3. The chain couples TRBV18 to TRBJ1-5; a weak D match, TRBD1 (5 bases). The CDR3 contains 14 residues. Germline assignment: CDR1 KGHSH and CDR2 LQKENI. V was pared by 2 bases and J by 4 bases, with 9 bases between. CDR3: CASSPGAGNQPQHF. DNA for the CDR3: TGTGCCAGCTCACCAGGGGCAGGGAATCAGCCCCAGCATTTT.

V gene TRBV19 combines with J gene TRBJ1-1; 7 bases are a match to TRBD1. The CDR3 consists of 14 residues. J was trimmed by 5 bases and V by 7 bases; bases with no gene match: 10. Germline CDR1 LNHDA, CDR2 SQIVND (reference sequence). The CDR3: CASTHLTGATEAFF. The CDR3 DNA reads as TGTGCCAGTACTCACCTAACAGGGGCTACTGAAGCTTTCTTT.